The 15 T cell receptor beta chains below all came from one sample that was sequenced in a study of blood T cells in healthy people across ages. It was with a sample-barcoded 5' primer and a J-beta primer mix that a second PCR of about 6 to 12 cycles was run. One entry per CDR3 protein results from TCRdb running MiXCR on the 5' RACE reads. The data show 650,000 to 900,000 distinct CDR3 sequences, approximately 67% seen once. Sequencing was performed on blood. The receptors were sampled from a man aged 30 to 39 in good health.

The table lists this clonotype with a few counts. The chain recombines TRBV20-1 with TRBJ2-5; a possible D gene is TRBD2 (7 bases). This CDR3 region has 16 residues. V was shortened by 4 bases and J by 2 bases, with 20 bases between the two germline ends. The V gene's germline CDR1 is DFQATT and CDR2 SNEGSKA (reference sequence). In nucleotides, the CDR3 is TGCAGTGCTACCCAATGGGGGGGGCGACCGCAAGAGACCCAGTACTTC. Its protein is CSATQWGGRPQETQYF.

This chain links TRBV4-3 with TRBJ2-5, with no clear D. The germline gives CDR1 LGHNA, CDR2 YSLEER. The CDR3 totals 15 residues. V was cut by 0 bases and J by 2 bases, with 10 bases left in between. The CDR3 loop is CASSQDPARQETQYF. DNA for the CDR3: TGCGCCAGCAGCCAAGATCCCGCGCGGCAAGAGACCCAGTACTTC.

This clonotype was observed a few times. V and J are TRBV7-9 and TRBJ2-7; D remains unclear. This CDR3 is built from 13 residues. Looked up from germline, CDR1 is SEHNR and CDR2 is FQNEAQ (reference sequence). Deletions cut 5 bases from V and 0 bases from J, with 8 bases between. As DNA, the CDR3 is TGTGCCAGCAGCACCCCGGTCTCCTACGAGCAGTACTTC. Translating it yields CASSTPVSYEQYF.

In its sample, this clonotype was seen a few times. This chain joins TRBV2 and TRBJ2-1, with TRBD1 matching 8 bases. V shed 4 bases and J 7 bases; nucleotides not matched to a gene: 9. CDR3 size: 15 residues. Germline V CDR1 and CDR2: SNHLY, FYNNEI. CDR3 sequence: CASSGRQGARNEQFF. Written as DNA, the CDR3 is TGTGCCAGCAGTGGTCGTCAGGGGGCGCGAAATGAGCAGTTCTTC.

This clonotype was found once. The CDR3 loop reads CASSETGVHEQYF. The DNA for the CDR3 is TGTGCCAGCAGCGAGACAGGGGTCCACGAGCAGTACTTC. The chain joins TRBV9 to TRBJ2-4; 8 nucleotides align to TRBD1. The DNA end is more similar to TRBJ2-7, so the J call may be wrong. CDR1 and CDR2 (germline): SGDLS, YYNGEE. The CDR3 sequence is 13 residues long.

The chain couples TRBV24-1 to TRBJ1-2, with TRBD1 identical over 10 bases. Losses at the gene ends were 5 bases for V and 4 bases for J; bases not matched to a gene: 3. CDR3 length: 14 amino acids. Germline V gene sequence: CDR1 KGHDR, CDR2 SFDVKD. In DNA, the CDR3 is TGTGCCACCAGTGGACAGGGGGCTTTCTATGGCTACACCTTC. This encodes CATSGQGAFYGYTF.

J is TRBJ2-6 and V is TRBV6-1; D is uncertain. The CDR3 covers 17 residues. Germline V CDR1 and CDR2: MNHNS, SASEGT. Between the trimmed V and J ends, which lost 6 bases and 1 base, there was a span of 16 bases. Written as DNA, the CDR3 is TGTGCCAGCAGAGCCCGACATGCCGGGTCTGGGGCCAACGTCCTGACTTTC. This codes for CASRARHAGSGANVLTF.

This clonotype was counted once. The chain uses TRBV12-3 or TRBV12-4 and TRBJ1-5, with TRBD1 matching 7 bases. The CDR3 runs to 13 residues. The J segment lost 3 bases and the V segment lost 6 bases, leaving 2 bases of the junction unmatched. Here the CDR3 reads CASRQGLNQPQHF. The CDR3 DNA reads as TGTGCCAGCAGACAGGGGCTCAATCAGCCCCAGCATTTT.

The chain couples TRBV20-1 to TRBJ2-5; 8 bases map to TRBD1. Per germline, CDR1 DFQATT and CDR2 SNEGSKA (reference sequence). This CDR3 has 16 residues. V lost 5 bases, J lost 2 bases, and 13 bases stayed unmatched. Here the CDR3 reads CSAPPGAQGVQETQYF. The CDR3, as DNA: TGCAGTGCTCCCCCAGGTGCACAGGGGGTTCAAGAGACCCAGTACTTC.

CDR3 sequence: CSAVFSPTNEKLFF. The CDR3 nucleotides are TGCAGTGCGGTCTTCAGTCCAACTAATGAAAAACTGTTTTTT. This chain joins TRBV20-1 and TRBJ1-4, with D hard to call. CDR1 DFQATT and CDR2 SNEGSKA come from the germline V gene (reference sequence). With 6 bases removed from V and 0 bases from J, the gap between germline ends came to 11 bases. CDR3 size: 14 residues.

The rearrangement uses TRBV27 and TRBJ2-7; 10 bases are a match to TRBD2. CDR1 is MNHEY and CDR2 is SMNVEV in the germline V gene (reference sequence). CDR3 length: 16 amino acids. Unmatched junction bases numbered 8, after V lost 4 bases and J lost 2 bases. DNA for the CDR3: TGTGCCAGCAGTTCCTCCCCTAGCGGGGGTCCCTACGAGCAGTACTTC. Translation gives CASSSSPSGGPYEQYF.

This sequence joins TRBV9 and TRBJ2-4; D tentatively reads TRBD1 or TRBD2 (5 bases each). The end of the DNA is better explained by TRBJ2-7, so the J call may be wrong. Germline assignment: CDR1 SGDLS and CDR2 YYNGEE. CDR3 length: 14 residues. The CDR3 loop is CASSAGAKPYEQYF. CDR3 coding DNA: TGTGCCAGCAGCGCCGGGGCGAAACCCTACGAGCAGTACTTC.

CDR3 amino acids: CASSPWSGSGANVLTF. Written as DNA, the CDR3 is TGCGCCAGCAGCCCATGGAGTGGCTCTGGGGCCAACGTCCTGACTTTC. The rearrangement uses TRBV5-1 and TRBJ2-6; D is uncertain. This CDR3 has 16 amino acids. V was pared by 4 bases and J by 0 bases, with 11 bases between. Germline CDR1 and CDR2: SGHRS and YFSETQ.

This sequence joins TRBV2 and TRBJ2-7; 14 positions agree with TRBD2. The ends lost 7 bases at V and 4 bases at J; junction bases unmatched: 6. The CDR3 has 15 amino acids. The germline CDR1 and CDR2 sequences are SNHLY and FYNNEI. DNA of the CDR3: TGTGCCAGCAACCGACTAGCGGGGGGGGAATACGAGCAGTACTTC. As protein: CASNRLAGGEYEQYF.

About this clonotype itself: At one of its ends the junction is not consistent with the germline gene, which may arise from a read error. V gene TRBV10-3 combines with J gene TRBJ2-7, with D possibly TRBD1 on 6 matching bases. Germline CDR1 is ENHRY and CDR2 is SYGVKD. CDR3 size: 15 residues. The CDR3 here is CAISEARGDTYGQYF. In DNA form, the CDR3 reads TGTGCCATCAGTGAGGCCAGGGGCGACACCTACGGGCAGTACTTC.